This T cell receptor beta chain stems from a study of T cells after yellow fever vaccination. One entry per CDR3 protein results from TCRdb running MiXCR on the 5' RACE reads. There are some 290,000 distinct CDR3 sequences in the sample; around 10% occur only once, and 3.3% lies in the top ten. Trimming left V 4 bases short and J 2 bases short, with 13 bases between. Germline V lookup: CDR1 SGHRS, CDR2 YFSETQ. This CDR3 spans 16 amino acids. Sequenced here: CD4+ T cells sorted from PBMCs, sampled 45 days after the yellow fever booster vaccination. The chain has TRBV5-1 and TRBJ2-6; TRBD1 might be the D (5 bases). This clonotype originated in a man between 18 and 29 years old who received the YFV17D yellow fever vaccine. CDR3 sequence: CASSATASTGANVLTF. The CDR3, as DNA: TGCGCCAGCAGCGCGACAGCCAGTACTGGGGCCAACGTCCTGACTTTC.